The next 30 T cell receptor beta chains were all read from a single sample in a study of T cells in narcolepsy. Method: immunoSEQ multiplex PCR; TCRdb's copy keeps in-frame clones and lacks some. The data show about 30,000 clones, about 76% seen once. Specimen: CD45RA- memory CD4+ T cells from PBMCs. The receptors were gathered from a human donor with narcolepsy.

V is TRBV19 and J is TRBJ1-2; D gene unclear. CDR1 LNHDA and CDR2 SQIVND come from the germline V gene (reference sequence). The CDR3 runs to 11 residues. V dropped 4 bases and J dropped 8 bases, with 8 bases sitting between them. The CDR3 nucleotides are TGTGCCAGTAGTAATCTAAAGGGCTACACCTTC. This translates into CASSNLKGYTF.

This rearrangement joins TRBV19 to TRBJ1-2; D may be TRBD1 (5 bases). Germline lookup yields CDR1 LNHDA and CDR2 SQIVND (reference sequence). This CDR3 contains 17 residues. The V end lost 4 bases, the J end lost 6 bases, and 24 bases lay between the germline ends. CDR3 DNA sequence: TGTGCCAGTAGTACACTTCCCCCGACAGCCGGGCGACATGGCTACACCTTC. It codes for CASSTLPPTAGRHGYTF.

The rearrangement joins TRBV30 to TRBJ2-3, with TRBD2 matching over 10 bases. Germline assignment: CDR1 GTSNPN and CDR2 SVGIG (reference sequence). The CDR3 consists of 15 residues. CDR3 residues: CALAGGGGSTDTQYF. In nucleotides, the CDR3 is TGTGCTTTAGCGGGAGGTGGTGGTAGCACAGATACGCAGTATTTT.

This clone has more than one count but fewer than ten. The chain links TRBV10-2 to TRBJ2-2; D gene ambiguous. The germline CDR1 and CDR2 sequences are WSHSY and SAAADI. The CDR3 totals 14 residues. V lost 0 bases to trimming and J lost 7 bases, with 9 bases between them. The CDR3 is CASSESKGVGELFF. Here the CDR3 DNA reads TGCGCCAGCAGTGAGTCGAAAGGCGTCGGGGAGCTGTTTTTT.

The V gene is TRBV7-3, the J gene TRBJ2-1; 10 bases match TRBD2. With V trimmed by 1 base and J by 9 bases, 9 bases remained unmatched. The CDR3 contains 16 residues. Per germline, CDR1 SGHTA and CDR2 FQGTGA. This chain's CDR3 is CASSLSLAGDSGEQFF. The CDR3 nucleotides read TGTGCCAGCAGCTTAAGTCTAGCGGGAGATTCCGGTGAGCAGTTCTTC.

The gene calls are TRBV5-6 and TRBJ1-1, with D possibly matching TRBD1 (5 bases). Germline CDR1 SGHDT, CDR2 YYEEEE. V was shortened by 1 base and J by 1 base, with 11 bases between the two germline ends. The CDR3 contains 15 residues. For the CDR3, the DNA is TGTGCCAGCAGCTTGAGGGTCGGGACGAACACTGAAGCTTTCTTT. Translated: CASSLRVGTNTEAFF.

This chain connects TRBV12-2 to TRBJ2-7; the table's D call of TRBD2 was not tested on the DNA. TRBV12-2 is annotated as a pseudogene. The CDR3 is 15 residues long. CDR3 sequence: CASRLSGMFPYEQYF. The CDR3 DNA is TGTGCAAGTCGCTTATCCGGGATGTTCCCCTACGAGCAGTACTTC.

The CDR3, as DNA: TGTGCCAGCAGACCCATTCCAGGGATTGGCTACGAGCAGTACTTC. Translated, it gives CASRPIPGIGYEQYF. The chain combines TRBV27 with TRBJ2-7, with D perhaps matching TRBD1 (5 bases). V dropped 6 bases and J dropped 3 bases, with 18 bases sitting between them. This CDR3 comprises 15 residues. From germline, CDR1 is MNHEY and CDR2 SMNVEV (reference sequence).

The chain uses TRBV6-1 and TRBJ1-2; D is uncertain. Trimming took 1 base from V and 5 from J, leaving 5 bases between them. The CDR3 contains 12 residues. From germline, CDR1 is MNHNS and CDR2 SASEGT. DNA for the CDR3: TGTGCCAGCAGTGAAGTCGGATATGGCTACACCTTC. Protein product: CASSEVGYGYTF.

The V call is TRBV7-8, the J call TRBJ2-5; 8 bases are shared with TRBD2. This CDR3 has 15 amino acids. The junction had 7 bases not matched to a gene; V was cut back by 6 bases and J by 1 base. Germline CDR1 SGHVS, CDR2 FQNEAQ. The CDR3 nucleotides read TGTGCCAGCAGACCTCCCGGACTAGCCCAAGAGACCCAGTACTTC. Translating it yields CASRPPGLAQETQYF.

Concerning this clone itself: One end of the junction does not line up with germline, which may come from a read error. This chain links TRBV19 with TRBJ1-3, with D possibly being TRBD1 (5 bases). The CDR3 loop spans 15 amino acids. In germline, CDR1 is LNHDA, CDR2 SQIVND (reference sequence). CDR3: CASSISSRGGDTIYF. The CDR3 DNA reads TGTGCCAGTAGTATATCAAGTAGGGGTGGAGACACCATATATTTT.

Worth noting for this clone: Different DNA sequences within this sample yield the same CDR3. The chain joins TRBV30 to TRBJ2-5; 8 bases map to TRBD1. The J call is uncertain, as TRBJ2-7 better fits the DNA end. CDR3 length: 14 amino acids. CDR1 and CDR2 (germline): GTSNPN, SVGIG (reference sequence). This CDR3 is CAWDNSGGVGEQYF. Written as DNA, the CDR3 is TGTGCCTGGGATAACTCAGGGGGCGTAGGCGAGCAGTACTTC.

This chain links TRBV6-1 with TRBJ2-7, with no clear D. Trimming cost V 4 bases and J 2 bases, with 9 bases left between them. This CDR3 has 13 residues. Looked up from germline, CDR1 is MNHNS and CDR2 is SASEGT. CDR3 in DNA: TGTGCCAGCAGTGTTCCCTATACCTACGAGCAGTACTTC. This sequence encodes CASSVPYTYEQYF.

This rearrangement joins TRBV11-2 to TRBJ1-4; the match to TRBD1 covers 7 bases. After removal of 1 base from V and 10 bases from J, the junction contained 3 bases not matched to a gene. The CDR3 extends over 13 amino acids. Germline V gene data show CDR1 as SGHAT and CDR2 as FQNNGV. The CDR3 nucleotides read TGTGCCAGCAGCTTAGGACAGGGACGAAAACTGTTTTTT. Residues: CASSLGQGRKLFF.

This clone showed up just once. The rearrangement links TRBV5-1 to TRBJ2-3; 9 nucleotides line up with TRBD1. The CDR3 consists of 12 residues. Looked up from germline, CDR1 is SGHRS and CDR2 is YFSETQ. V gave up 3 bases and J gave up 12 bases; unmatched junction bases: 5. The CDR3 sequence: CASSWGQGGQYF. The CDR3, as DNA: TGCGCCAGCAGCTGGGGACAGGGCGGCCAGTATTTT.

The chain recombines TRBV29-1 with TRBJ2-7; 9 bases align to TRBD1. The V and J ends lost 2 bases and 5 bases, in that order; junction bases with no gene match: 7. This CDR3 is 14 amino acids long. Germline lookup yields CDR1 SQVTM and CDR2 ANQGSEA. CDR3 nucleotides: TGCAGCGTTGAATTCGGGACAGGGCTGGACGAGCAGTACTTC. Encoded protein: CSVEFGTGLDEQYF.

The chain links TRBV28 to TRBJ1-5; tentatively, D is TRBD1 (6 bases). V shed 6 bases and J shed 5 bases, with 14 bases lying between them. Germline V lookup: CDR1 MDHEN, CDR2 SYDVKM. The CDR3 is made up of 14 amino acids. The CDR3 here is CASSDTGTYQPQHF. Here the CDR3 DNA reads TGTGCCAGCAGCGATACAGGGACCTATCAGCCCCAGCATTTT. Supplemented by reference TRBV28 and TRBJ1-5, the full variable domain reads DVKVTQSSRYLVKRTGEKVFLECVQDMDHENMFWYRQDPGLGLRLIYFSYDVKMKEKGDIPEGYSVSREKKERFSLILESASTNQTSMYLCASSDTGTYQPQHFGDGTRLSIL.

This chain joins TRBV7-3 and TRBJ2-2, with a tentative D call TRBD2 (7 bases). The V gene lost 3 bases and the J gene lost 7 bases, with 15 bases spanning the gap. Looked up from germline, CDR1 is SGHTA and CDR2 is FQGTGA. CDR3 size: 15 residues. CDR3 bases: TGTGCCAGCAGCTTTACGGCGGGGGCCCGCGGGGAGCTGTTTTTT. It specifies CASSFTAGARGELFF.

This clone was seen only once. This chain uses TRBV29-1 with TRBJ1-1; no clear D gene. The CDR3 contains 12 residues. Between the trimmed V and J ends, which lost 1 base and 4 bases, there was a span of 7 bases. Germline loops: CDR1 SQVTM, CDR2 ANQGSEA. CDR3 residues: CSVEVGITEAFF. For the CDR3, the DNA is TGCAGCGTTGAAGTCGGGATCACTGAAGCTTTCTTT.

This rearrangement joins TRBV30 to TRBJ2-1; tentatively, D is TRBD2 (6 bases). V lost 3 bases and J lost 4, with 22 bases in between. The CDR3 sequence is 17 residues long. Germline CDR1 is GTSNPN and CDR2 is SVGIG (reference sequence). CDR3 in DNA: TGTGCCTGGAGGGGGGACTCCCAGCAATTCTTGTACAATGAGCAGTTCTTC. This sequence encodes CAWRGDSQQFLYNEQFF.

In DNA form, the CDR3 reads TGTGCCAGTAAAGCTCCCACTGGACTAGCGGGTTCCTACAATGAGCAGTTCTTC. Translated, it gives CASKAPTGLAGSYNEQFF. This chain connects TRBV19 to TRBJ2-1; 11 positions match TRBD2. The CDR3 is 18 residues long. Looked up from germline, CDR1 is LNHDA and CDR2 is SQIVND (reference sequence). J lost 1 base, V lost 7 bases, and 12 bases had no gene match.

The J gene is TRBJ2-2, the V gene TRBV7-8; weak D call: TRBD2 (6 bases). Germline values: CDR1 SGHVS, CDR2 FQNEAQ. Trimming pared 6 bases from V and 6 bases from J, leaving 17 bases between. The CDR3 covers 15 residues. The CDR3 region is CASSPITSFPGELFF. As DNA, the CDR3 is TGTGCCAGCAGTCCAATAACTAGCTTTCCCGGGGAGCTGTTTTTT. Filled out from reference TRBV7-8 and TRBJ2-2, the complete variable domain reads GAGVSQSPRYKVAKRGQDVALRCDPISGHVSLFWYQQALGQGPEFLTYFQNEAQLDKSGLPSDRFFAERPEGSVSTLKIQRTQQEDSAVYLCASSPITSFPGELFFGEGSRLTVL.

This chain joins TRBV5-1 and TRBJ2-3, with a weak D call TRBD2 (6 bases). Germline CDR1 is SGHRS and CDR2 is YFSETQ. Trimming stripped 4 bases from V and 0 bases from J, with 12 bases between. The CDR3 spans 15 residues. The CDR3 spells CASSPGLQSTDTQYF. The CDR3, as DNA: TGCGCCAGCAGCCCGGGACTTCAGAGCACAGATACGCAGTATTTT.

This clone has only one observation. In DNA, the CDR3 is TGTGCCAGCACCGCTAGCGGATCCTACGAGCAGTACTTC. Amino acids: CASTASGSYEQYF. V gene TRBV7-6 combines with J gene TRBJ2-5, with 7 bases fitting TRBD2. The DNA matches TRBJ2-7 better at its end, which makes the J call doubtful. CDR1 is SGHVS and CDR2 is FNYEAQ in the germline V gene. The CDR3 is 13 amino acids.

This rearrangement joins TRBV18 to TRBJ2-7, with D unclear. Germline V gene lookup returns CDR1 KGHSH and CDR2 LQKENI. Trimming removed 2 bases at V and 1 base at J, with 12 bases between. This CDR3 contains 15 residues. CDR3 region: CASSPYGSSSYEQYF. The DNA for the CDR3 is TGTGCCAGCTCACCATATGGCAGTTCTTCCTACGAGCAGTACTTC.

The rearrangement joins TRBV30 to TRBJ1-2, with 10 bases fitting TRBD1. Germline V gene sequence: CDR1 GTSNPN, CDR2 SVGIG (reference sequence). The CDR3 loop spans 14 amino acids. V trimming: 6 bases; J trimming: 4 bases; junction bases outside the gene matches: 8. CDR3 protein: CACPGQGLGYGYTF. CDR3 sequence (DNA): TGTGCCTGCCCGGGACAGGGGTTGGGCTATGGCTACACCTTC.

The rearrangement joins TRBV9 to TRBJ2-1; maybe TRBD1 (5 bases). There are 15 residues in the CDR3. The germline gives CDR1 SGDLS, CDR2 YYNGEE. Trimming cost V 5 bases and J 8 bases, with 20 bases left between them. The chain's CDR3 is CASSDSPGSGDEQFF. DNA of the CDR3: TGTGCCAGCAGTGACTCTCCAGGGTCCGGAGATGAGCAGTTCTTC.

This chain links TRBV7-6 with TRBJ2-7; D is uncertain. Trimming left V 0 bases short and J 2 bases short, with 14 bases between. This CDR3 spans 16 amino acids. The germline V gene has CDR1 SGHVS and CDR2 FNYEAQ. CDR3 DNA: TGTGCCAGCAGCTTAGCAGGTAGTGGGTTAACCTACGAGCAGTACTTC. This gives the protein CASSLAGSGLTYEQYF.

CDR3 nucleotide sequence: TGTGCCAGTAGTATTTCGGGGGTTCGCAATCAGCCCCAGCATTTT. Protein sequence: CASSISGVRNQPQHF. J is TRBJ1-5 and V is TRBV19; tentative D call: TRBD1 (5 bases). Germline-derived CDR1 and CDR2 are LNHDA and SQIVND (reference sequence). The V and J ends lost 3 bases and 2 bases respectively, with 11 bases between them. The CDR3 spans 15 residues.

The chain has TRBV2 and TRBJ2-3; 12 nucleotides line up with TRBD2. Per germline, CDR1 SNHLY and CDR2 FYNNEI. The CDR3 loop spans 16 amino acids. V lost 6 bases and J lost 6; bases outside the gene matches: 10. CDR3 coding DNA: TGTGCCAGCAGAAGGACTAGCGGGAACCCGACGGATACGCAGTATTTT. It translates to CASRRTSGNPTDTQYF.